This is a list of T cell receptor beta chains from one sample in a study of T cell changes during pregnancy in multiple sclerosis. Data came from immunoSEQ multiplex PCR; TCRdb stores just in-frame clones and leaves some out. This sample yields 20,000 to 25,000 clones, of which around nine tenths are seen a single time; 10% to 15% belongs to the top ten. The source material was CD8+ T cells from peripheral blood mononuclear cells, sampled in the first trimester of pregnancy. These receptors came from a female donor in good health, enrolled as a control in a pregnancy study. Each CDR3 is given with its conserved first and last residue. The order of the fields is clone size, D gene, J gene, V gene, CDR3 protein, CDR3 DNA. The D gene is left open where the match is weak. For some rows the clone size is stated as once, few or many, or as a class when expanded; others skip it.

NA,NA,TRBJ2-1,TRBV15,CATSRAPLREQFF,TGTGCCACCAGCAGAGCTCCGCTCAGGGAGCAGTTCTTC
NA,TRBD1,TRBJ1-4,TRBV4-2,CASSQAGTVGEKLFF,TGTGCCAGCAGCCAAGCAGGGACAGTAGGGGAAAAACTGTTTTTT
NA,NA,TRBJ1-5,TRBV28,CASSLRVPNQPQHF,TGTGCCAGCAGTTTACGGGTTCCCAATCAGCCCCAGCATTTT
NA,TRBD1,TRBJ1-5,TRBV23-1,CASSLRDRENQPQHF,TGCGCCAGCAGTCTCCGGGACAGGGAAAATCAGCCCCAGCATTTT
NA,NA,TRBJ2-7,TRBV9,CASSVDGGYGNEQYF,TGTGCCAGCAGCGTAGATGGGGGGTATGGGAACGAGCAGTACTTC
NA,TRBD1,TRBJ2-7,TRBV19,CASSTGTGREQYF,TGTGCCAGTAGTACCGGGACAGGGAGGGAGCAGTACTTC
NA,TRBD1,TRBJ1-6,TRBV19,CASSIGPGGDSPLHF,TGTGCCAGTAGTATCGGTCCAGGGGGAGATTCACCCCTCCACTTT
NA,TRBD1,TRBJ2-7,TRBV2,CASSEAGTASYEQYF,TGTGCCAGCAGTGAAGCGGGGACAGCCTCCTACGAGCAGTACTTC
NA,NA,TRBJ1-5,TRBV15,CATSRTDSHQPQHF,TGTGCCACCAGCAGGACGGACAGTCATCAGCCCCAGCATTTT
once,TRBD2,TRBJ2-3,TRBV11-2,CASSLGLAGAGTDTQYF,TGTGCCAGCAGCTTGGGACTAGCGGGGGCGGGGACAGATACGCAGTATTTT
NA,TRBD2,TRBJ2-7,TRBV27,CASSYYGLVGEQYF,TGTGCCAGCAGTTATTACGGACTAGTGGGGGAGCAGTACTTC
medium-sized,NA,TRBJ2-3,TRBV14,CASSPSWRLTDTQYF,TGTGCCAGCAGCCCATCCTGGAGGCTCACGGATACGCAGTATTTT
NA,TRBD1,TRBJ2-7,TRBV5-4,CASSPRIGTARYEQYF,TGTGCCAGCAGCCCACGGATAGGGACAGCTAGATACGAGCAGTACTTC
once,TRBD2,TRBJ2-7,TRBV7-8,CASSLPGTRPSYEQYF,TGTGCCAGCAGCCTCCCCGGGACTAGACCCTCCTACGAGCAGTACTTT
NA,NA,TRBJ1-4,TRBV7-8,CASSSQTGSNEKLFF,TGTGCCAGCAGCTCACAGACGGGGTCTAATGAAAAACTGTTTTTT
NA,TRBD1,TRBJ1-1,TRBV28,CASSPARGHTEAFF,TGTGCCAGCAGTCCAGCCAGGGGGCACACTGAAGCTTTCTTT
NA,NA,TRBJ2-1,TRBV15,CATSREEFGNEQFF,TGTGCCACCAGCAGAGAGGAGTTTGGAAATGAGCAGTTCTTC
NA,TRBD2,TRBJ2-7,TRBV13,CASSSDRGRTSGRYEQYF,TGTGCCAGCAGCTCGGACAGGGGCAGGACTAGCGGGAGGTACGAGCAGTACTTC
NA,TRBD1,TRBJ1-4,TRBV7-2,CASSSGQVGRIIFEKLFF,TGTGCCAGCAGCTCCGGACAGGTGGGCCGCATAATTTTTGAAAAACTGTTTTTT
once,NA,TRBJ1-4,TRBV7-9,CASSGGANEKLFF,TGTGCCAGCAGCGGGGGGGCTAATGAAAAACTGTTTTTT
NA,NA,TRBJ1-1,TRBV5-4,CASSLSHRVGTEAFF,TGTGCCAGCAGCTTGAGTCACAGGGTTGGCACTGAAGCTTTCTTT
NA,TRBD1,TRBJ1-1,TRBV27,CASSSGTGGTEAFF,TGTGCCAGCAGTTCCGGGACAGGGGGCACTGAAGCTTTCTTT
NA,NA,TRBJ2-3,TRBV5-5,CASSPHNDLSTDTQYF,TGTGCCAGCAGCCCCCATAACGACTTGTCTACAGATACGCAGTATTTT
few,NA,TRBJ2-7,TRBV7-8,CASSPASISYEQYF,TGTGCCAGCAGCCCGGCTAGCATCTCCTACGAGCAGTACTTC
NA,TRBD1,TRBJ2-2,TRBV4-1,CASSQGTGTGELFF,TGCGCCAGCAGCCAAGGGACAGGGACCGGGGAGCTGTTTTTT
medium-sized,NA,TRBJ2-1,TRBV4-2,CASSQSDNEQFF,TGTGCCAGCAGCCAATCTGACAATGAGCAGTTCTTC
once,TRBD1,TRBJ2-7,TRBV28,CASSLTGVEQYF,TGTGCCAGCAGTTTAACAGGGGTCGAGCAGTACTTC
NA,NA,TRBJ1-1,TRBV30,CAWSRQLEAFF,TGTGCCTGGAGTCGACAGTTAGAAGCTTTCTTT
NA,NA,TRBJ1-1,TRBV19,CASSTGQGNTEAFF,TGTGCCAGTAGTACCGGTCAGGGTAACACTGAAGCTTTCTTT
NA,TRBD2,TRBJ2-1,TRBV9,CASSDNLREGDNEQFF,TGTGCCAGCAGCGATAATTTGCGGGAGGGAGACAATGAGCAGTTCTTC
NA,TRBD1,TRBJ2-7,TRBV13,CASGDSSYEQYF,TGTGCCAGCGGGGACAGCTCCTACGAGCAGTACTTC
NA,TRBD2,TRBJ2-1,TRBV4-3,CASSQVGSGDYNEQFF,TGCGCCAGCAGCCAAGTAGGTAGCGGGGATTACAATGAGCAGTTCTTC
NA,NA,TRBJ2-7,TRBV27,CASSSQGGSYEQYF,TGTGCCAGCAGTTCACAGGGAGGGTCCTACGAGCAGTACTTC
NA,NA,TRBJ2-5,TRBV29-1,CSVSGTPKETQYF,TGCAGCGTGTCCGGGACTCCGAAAGAGACCCAGTACTTC
NA,NA,TRBJ1-1,TRBV4-1,CASSQDREGRYDTEAFF,TGCGCCAGCAGCCAAGATAGGGAGGGGAGGTATGACACTGAAGCTTTCTTT
NA,NA,TRBJ1-2,TRBV25-1,CASSEVENYGYTF,TGTGCCAGCAGTGAGGTGGAGAACTATGGCTACACCTTC
NA,NA,TRBJ2-2,TRBV5-6,CASSLGTNTGELFF,TGTGCCAGCAGCTTGGGGACAAACACCGGGGAGCTGTTTTTT
NA,NA,TRBJ2-3,TRBV4-2,CASSQGGGAKDTQYF,TGTGCCAGCAGCCAAGGAGGGGGGGCCAAAGATACGCAGTATTTT
NA,NA,TRBJ2-7,TRBV7-2,CASSWGPDYEQYF,TGTGCCAGCAGCTGGGGGCCCGACTACGAGCAGTACTTC
NA,TRBD1,TRBJ2-1,TRBV18,CASSPPGQGVNEQFF,TGTGCCAGCTCACCACCGGGACAGGGGGTGAATGAGCAGTTCTTC
NA,NA,TRBJ1-1,TRBV5-1,CASSLAQLNTEAFF,TGCGCCAGCAGCTTGGCTCAGTTGAACACTGAAGCTTTCTTT
NA,NA,TRBJ1-1,TRBV7-8,CASSGQSEAFF,TGTGCCAGCAGCGGGCAATCTGAAGCTTTCTTT
NA,NA,TRBJ1-1,TRBV4-2,CASSQDLYTEAFF,TGTGCCAGCAGCCAAGATCTATACACTGAAGCTTTCTTT
NA,TRBD2,TRBJ2-7,TRBV27,CASSPLSGSFPSEQYF,TGTGCCAGCAGTCCCCTTAGCGGGAGCTTCCCTAGCGAGCAGTACTTC
NA,NA,TRBJ1-5,TRBV5-6,CASRGMGSNQPQHF,TGTGCCAGCAGAGGCATGGGCAGCAATCAGCCCCAGCATTTT